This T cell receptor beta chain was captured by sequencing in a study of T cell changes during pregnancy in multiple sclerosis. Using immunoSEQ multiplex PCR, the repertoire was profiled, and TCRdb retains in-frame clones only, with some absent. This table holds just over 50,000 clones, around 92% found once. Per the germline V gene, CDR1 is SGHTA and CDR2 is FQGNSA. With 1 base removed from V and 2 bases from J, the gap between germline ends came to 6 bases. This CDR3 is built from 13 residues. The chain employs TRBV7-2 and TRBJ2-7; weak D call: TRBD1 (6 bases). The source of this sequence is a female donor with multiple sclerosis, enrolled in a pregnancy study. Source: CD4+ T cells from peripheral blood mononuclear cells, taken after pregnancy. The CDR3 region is CASSLGGPYEQYF. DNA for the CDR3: TGTGCCAGCAGCTTAGGGGGGCCCTACGAGCAGTACTTC.